This TCR beta chain comes out of a study of OX40 agonist ivuxolimab in advanced cancers. Method: immunoSEQ multiplex PCR; TCRdb's copy keeps in-frame clones and lacks some. Of around 56,000 clones listed, approximately 91% are singletons. From germline, CDR1 is LNHDA and CDR2 SQIVND (reference sequence). This CDR3 is built from 11 residues. V lost 7 bases and J lost 8, with 11 bases in between. This receptor was identified in an adult with an advanced solid tumor such as melanoma, head and neck, liver or kidney cancer. The rearrangement links TRBV19 to TRBJ1-2; D gene unclear. The sample here was CD4+ or CD8+ T cells sorted from blood, taken in a trial of the OX40 agonist ivuxolimab. The CDR3 coding sequence is TGTGCCAGTAACTCCGTGGGGGGCTACACCTTC. Encoded protein: CASNSVGGYTF.